Listed below are T cell receptor beta chains from one sample, sequenced in a study of T cell repertoires in cytomegalovirus infection. TCRdb independently ran MiXCR on the reads; one entry per CDR3 protein. Found here are more than 400,000 distinct CDR3 sequences, less than 30% of them singletons; the top ten hold around 13%. The sample taken for sequencing was PBMCs. The receptors were gathered from a human donor in good health (CMV status not recorded). Some clones in this sample may be carry-over from other donors' samples. The CDR3 runs from the conserved cysteine through the conserved F or W. D genes are given only for firm matches. For some rows the clone size is stated as once, few or many, or as a class when expanded; others skip it.

v_gene: TRBV29-1; j_gene: TRBJ2-2; abundance: NA; d_gene: TRBD1; CDR3aa: CSAEGATGELFF; CDR3nt: TGCAGCGCAGAGGGGGCCACCGGGGAGCTGTTTTTT
v_gene: TRBV6-5; j_gene: TRBJ1-2; abundance: once; d_gene: NA; CDR3aa: CASSYTSDGYVYTF; CDR3nt: TGTGCCAGCAGTTACACGTCAGACGGCTATGTCTACACCTTC
v_gene: TRBV10-3; j_gene: TRBJ2-1; abundance: NA; d_gene: NA; CDR3aa: CAISEPLGEFRVQDEQFF; CDR3nt: TGTGCCATCAGTGAGCCCCTGGGGGAGTTCAGGGTACAAGATGAGCAGTTCTTC
v_gene: TRBV10-1; j_gene: TRBJ2-5; abundance: few; d_gene: TRBD2; CDR3aa: CASSPSGSYETQYF; CDR3nt: TGCGCCAGCAGCCCTAGCGGGAGCTATGAGACCCAGTACTTC
v_gene: TRBV6-5; j_gene: TRBJ2-7; abundance: NA; d_gene: NA; CDR3aa: CASSTVLNHLGYEQYF; CDR3nt: TGTGCCAGCAGTACGGTCCTGAACCACTTAGGCTACGAGCAGTACTTC
v_gene: TRBV7-4; j_gene: TRBJ2-6; abundance: few; d_gene: NA; CDR3aa: CASGRTGILTF; CDR3nt: TGTGCCAGCGGACGGACGGGAATCCTGACTTTC
v_gene: TRBV27; j_gene: TRBJ2-4; abundance: few; d_gene: NA; CDR3aa: CASSRLAKNIQYF; CDR3nt: TGTGCCAGCAGCCGGCTAGCCAAAAACATTCAGTACTTC
v_gene: TRBV7-9; j_gene: TRBJ1-1; abundance: few; d_gene: NA; CDR3aa: CASSRLPGPEAFF; CDR3nt: TGTGCCAGCAGCCGACTTCCCGGACCTGAAGCTTTCTTT
v_gene: TRBV2; j_gene: TRBJ2-7; abundance: NA; d_gene: NA; CDR3aa: CASSEVASYEQYF; CDR3nt: TGTGCCAGCAGTGAAGTGGCGTCGTACGAGCAGTACTTC
v_gene: TRBV7-9; j_gene: TRBJ2-2; abundance: few; d_gene: TRBD2; CDR3aa: CASSIWTPKRERDTGELFF; CDR3nt: TGTGCCAGCAGCATTTGGACCCCTAAGCGGGAGAGGGACACCGGGGAGCTGTTTTTT
v_gene: TRBV6-2/TRBV6-3; j_gene: TRBJ2-5; abundance: NA; d_gene: NA; CDR3aa: CASLPGLRGTQYF; CDR3nt: TGTGCCAGCCTCCCCGGACTTCGCGGGACCCAGTACTTC
v_gene: TRBV9; j_gene: TRBJ1-3; abundance: NA; d_gene: NA; CDR3aa: CASSVDGNTIYF; CDR3nt: TGTGCCAGCAGCGTAGACGGAAACACCATATATTTT
v_gene: TRBV6-6; j_gene: TRBJ1-3; abundance: few; d_gene: NA; CDR3aa: CASTRGTNAGNTIYF; CDR3nt: TGTGCCAGCACACGGGGGACTAATGCTGGAAACACCATATATTTT
v_gene: TRBV10-3; j_gene: TRBJ1-2; abundance: NA; d_gene: NA; CDR3aa: CAISSPQGGDYGYTF; CDR3nt: TGTGCCATCAGTTCACCCCAAGGAGGGGACTATGGCTACACCTTC
v_gene: TRBV4-1; j_gene: TRBJ2-7; abundance: NA; d_gene: TRBD2; CDR3aa: CASSQGTGTIAYEQYF; CDR3nt: TGCGCCAGCAGCCAGGGGACCGGGACTATAGCCTACGAGCAGTACTTC
v_gene: TRBV28; j_gene: TRBJ1-4; abundance: many; d_gene: NA; CDR3aa: CASSLQGIATNEKLFF; CDR3nt: TGTGCCAGCAGTTTACAGGGGATCGCAACTAATGAAAAACTGTTTTTT
v_gene: TRBV7-8; j_gene: TRBJ2-3; abundance: many; d_gene: TRBD2; CDR3aa: CASSRRLAADLDTQYF; CDR3nt: TGTGCCAGCAGCCGAAGACTAGCGGCCGATTTAGATACGCAGTATTTT
v_gene: TRBV7-3; j_gene: TRBJ2-2; abundance: NA; d_gene: NA; CDR3aa: CASSGNTGELFF; CDR3nt: TGTGCCAGCAGCGGGAACACCGGGGAGCTGTTTTTT